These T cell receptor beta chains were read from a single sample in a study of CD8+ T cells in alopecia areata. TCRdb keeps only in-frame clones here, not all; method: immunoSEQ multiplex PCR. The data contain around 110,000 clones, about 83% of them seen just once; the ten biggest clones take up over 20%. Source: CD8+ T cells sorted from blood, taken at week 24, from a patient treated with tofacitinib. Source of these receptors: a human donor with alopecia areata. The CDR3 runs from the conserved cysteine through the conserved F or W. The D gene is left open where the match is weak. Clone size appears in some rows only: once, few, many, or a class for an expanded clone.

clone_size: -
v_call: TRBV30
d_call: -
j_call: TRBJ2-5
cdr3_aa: CAWGYPSPPGLPLQETQYF
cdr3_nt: TGTGCCTGGGGATACCCCAGCCCTCCGGGACTTCCGCTTCAGGAGACCCAGTACTTC

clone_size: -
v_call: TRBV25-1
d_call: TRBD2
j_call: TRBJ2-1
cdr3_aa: CASSATGGFNEQFF
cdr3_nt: TGTGCCAGCAGTGCGACGGGGGGTTTCAATGAGCAGTTCTTC

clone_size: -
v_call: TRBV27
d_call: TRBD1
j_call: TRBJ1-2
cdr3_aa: CASSNRDRGYTF
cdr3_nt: TGTGCCAGCAGCAATAGGGACAGGGGCTACACCTTC

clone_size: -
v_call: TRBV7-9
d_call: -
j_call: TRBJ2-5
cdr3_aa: CASSLADRPGETQYF
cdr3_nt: TGTGCCAGCAGCTTAGCAGACCGGCCCGGGGAGACCCAGTACTTC

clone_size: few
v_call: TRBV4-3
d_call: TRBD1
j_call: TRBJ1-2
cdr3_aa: CASSQDSGQDIYGYTF
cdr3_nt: TGCGCCAGCAGCCAAGATTCGGGACAGGACATATATGGCTACACCTTC

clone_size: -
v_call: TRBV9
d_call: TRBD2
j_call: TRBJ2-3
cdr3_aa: CASSQSWGGADTQYF
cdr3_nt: TGTGCCAGCAGCCAGTCTTGGGGGGGAGCAGATACGCAGTATTTT

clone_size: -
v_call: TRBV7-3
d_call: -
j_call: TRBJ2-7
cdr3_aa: CASSFSPGPYYEQYF
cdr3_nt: TGTGCCAGCAGCTTTTCACCGGGACCTTACTACGAGCAGTACTTC

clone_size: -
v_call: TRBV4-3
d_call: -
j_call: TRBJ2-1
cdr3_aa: CASSQEGGRAAGEQFF
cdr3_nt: TGCGCCAGCAGCCAAGAGGGGGGCAGAGCAGCGGGTGAGCAGTTCTTC

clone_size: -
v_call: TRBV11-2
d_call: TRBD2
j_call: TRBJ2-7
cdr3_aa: CASSLLAGGREQYF
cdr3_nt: TGTGCCAGCAGCTTACTAGCGGGGGGGCGCGAGCAGTACTTC

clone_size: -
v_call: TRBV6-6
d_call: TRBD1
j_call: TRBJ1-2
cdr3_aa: CASSWTGADYGYTF
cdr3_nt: TGTGCCAGCAGTTGGACAGGAGCGGACTATGGCTACACCTTC

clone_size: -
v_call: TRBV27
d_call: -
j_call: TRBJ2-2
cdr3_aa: CASSSLDPGADPNTGELFF
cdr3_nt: TGTGCCAGCAGTTCCCTGGATCCCGGGGCAGACCCGAACACCGGGGAGCTGTTTTTT

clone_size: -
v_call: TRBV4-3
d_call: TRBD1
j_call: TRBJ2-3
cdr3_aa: CASSQDGRGRLDTQYF
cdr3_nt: TGCGCCAGCAGCCAAGACGGCAGGGGGCGGCTAGATACGCAGTATTTT

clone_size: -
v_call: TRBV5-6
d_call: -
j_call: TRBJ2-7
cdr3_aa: CASSPGGRMSSYEQYF
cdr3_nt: TGTGCCAGCAGCCCGGGGGGCAGGATGAGCTCCTACGAGCAGTACTTC

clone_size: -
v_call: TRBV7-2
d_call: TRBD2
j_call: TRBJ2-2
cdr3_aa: CASTLPGGTGELFF
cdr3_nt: TGTGCCAGCACTCTTCCGGGGGGAACCGGGGAGCTGTTTTTT

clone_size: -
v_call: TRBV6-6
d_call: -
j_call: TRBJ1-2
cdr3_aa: CASSADFLYGYTF
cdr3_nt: TGTGCCAGCAGTGCCGACTTCCTCTATGGCTACACCTTC

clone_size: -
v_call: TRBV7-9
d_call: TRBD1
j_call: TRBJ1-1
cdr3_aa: CASSLRQGAMNTEAFF
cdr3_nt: TGTGCCAGCAGCTTGAGACAGGGCGCTATGAACACTGAAGCTTTCTTT

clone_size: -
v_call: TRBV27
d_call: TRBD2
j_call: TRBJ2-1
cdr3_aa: CASSRLAETYNEQFF
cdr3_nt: TGTGCCAGCAGTCGACTAGCGGAGACCTACAATGAGCAGTTCTTC

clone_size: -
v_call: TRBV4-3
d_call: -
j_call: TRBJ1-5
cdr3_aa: CASSPGPGDQPQHF
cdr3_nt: TGCGCCAGCAGCCCGGGCCCGGGGGATCAGCCCCAGCATTTT

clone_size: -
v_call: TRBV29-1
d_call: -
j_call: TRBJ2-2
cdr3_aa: CSVTGGAGELFF
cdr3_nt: TGCAGCGTAACCGGGGGAGCCGGGGAGCTGTTTTTT

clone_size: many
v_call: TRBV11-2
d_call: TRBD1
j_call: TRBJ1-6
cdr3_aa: CASSSYRGESYNSPLHF
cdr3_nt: TGTGCCAGCAGCTCGTACAGGGGGGAATCCTATAATTCACCCCTCCACTTT

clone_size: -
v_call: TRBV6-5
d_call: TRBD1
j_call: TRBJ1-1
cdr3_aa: CASSSTGGSEAFF
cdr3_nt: TGTGCCAGCAGTTCTACAGGGGGCAGTGAAGCTTTCTTT

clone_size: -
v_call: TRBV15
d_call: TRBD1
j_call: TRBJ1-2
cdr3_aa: CATSNGQAGTF
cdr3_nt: TGTGCCACCAGCAATGGACAGGCCGGGACCTTC

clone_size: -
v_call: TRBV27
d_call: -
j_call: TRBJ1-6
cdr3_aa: CASSQNGGNSPLHF
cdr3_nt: TGTGCCAGCAGCCAGAACGGGGGAAATTCACCCCTCCACTTT

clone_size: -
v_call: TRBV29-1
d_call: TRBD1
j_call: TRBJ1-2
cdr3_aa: CSVDPAGGSGYTF
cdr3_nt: TGCAGCGTTGACCCGGCAGGGGGTAGTGGCTACACCTTC

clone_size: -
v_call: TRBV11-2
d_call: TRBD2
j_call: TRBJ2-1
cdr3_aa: CASRTGLAGVVDEQFF
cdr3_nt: TGTGCCAGCAGAACGGGACTAGCGGGCGTAGTGGATGAGCAGTTCTTC

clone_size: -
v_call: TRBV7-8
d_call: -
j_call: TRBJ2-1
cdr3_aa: CASSLGGFYNEQFF
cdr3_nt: TGTGCCAGCAGCTTAGGGGGGTTCTACAATGAGCAGTTCTTC

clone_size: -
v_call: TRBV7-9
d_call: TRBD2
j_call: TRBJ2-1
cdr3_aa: CASSHLGSGAASEQFF
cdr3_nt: TGTGCCAGCAGCCACCTGGGTAGCGGGGCCGCTAGCGAGCAGTTCTTC

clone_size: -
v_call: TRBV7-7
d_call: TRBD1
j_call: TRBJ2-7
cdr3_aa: CASSSGTGSHEQYF
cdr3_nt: TGTGCTAGCAGCTCCGGGACAGGGTCCCACGAGCAGTACTTC

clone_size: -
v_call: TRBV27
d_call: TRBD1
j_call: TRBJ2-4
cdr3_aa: CASSLGTDIKNIQYF
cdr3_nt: TGTGCCAGCAGTTTAGGGACAGATATCAAAAACATTCAGTACTTC

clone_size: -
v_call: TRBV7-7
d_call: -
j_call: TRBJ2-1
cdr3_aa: CASSNRGDRQQFF
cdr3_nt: TGTGCTAGCAGCAATAGGGGAGACAGACAGCAGTTCTTC

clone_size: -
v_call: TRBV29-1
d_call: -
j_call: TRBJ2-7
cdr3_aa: CSAQKTDRQYF
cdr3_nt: TGCAGCGCCCAAAAGACGGATCGGCAGTACTTC

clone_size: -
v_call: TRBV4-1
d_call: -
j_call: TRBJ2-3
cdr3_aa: CASKGATELDTQYF
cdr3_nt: TGCGCCAGCAAAGGGGCTACCGAGCTAGATACGCAGTATTTT

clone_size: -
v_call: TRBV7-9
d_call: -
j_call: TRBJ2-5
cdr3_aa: CASTDLWGLETQYF
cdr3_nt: TGTGCCAGCACCGACCTTTGGGGGCTAGAGACCCAGTACTTC

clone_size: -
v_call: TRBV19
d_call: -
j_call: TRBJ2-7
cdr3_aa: CASSNWGYEQYF
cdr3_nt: TGTGCCAGTAGTAACTGGGGCTACGAGCAGTACTTC